What follows is one TCR beta chain and its context. V lost 1 base and J 1 base, leaving 17 bases between the germline ends. This CDR3 is built from 17 residues. The germline gives CDR1 MNHNS, CDR2 SASEGT. The data were produced by immunoSEQ multiplex PCR, yet TCRdb's version contains in-frame clones alone and is incomplete. The sample shows about 670,000 clones, 80% to 90% of them seen only once. The data derive from a study of blood T cell repertoires in COVID-19. The V gene is TRBV6-1, the J gene TRBJ2-7, with D unclear. The clonotype comes from a woman aged 18-30 years with acute or convalescent COVID-19. Sample: peripheral blood. Here the CDR3 reads CASSEGGVSTYSYEQYF. The CDR3 nucleotides are TGTGCCAGCAGTGAAGGAGGTGTGTCTACGTATTCCTACGAGCAGTACTTC.